This T cell receptor beta chain is from a study of CD8 T cells in ankylosing spondylitis. Generation of TCR beta libraries employed quantitative 5'-RACE incorporating molecular barcodes. TCRdb analysed the 5' RACE reads with MiXCR anew, one entry per CDR3 protein. The data show 200,000 to 250,000 distinct CDR3 sequences, 6% to 8% seen once. General study findings and limits: Made up of eight highly homologous variants, a TCR beta motif appeared characteristic of ankylosing spondylitis blood.

The ends were cut back, 4 bases at V and 0 bases at J, with 10 bases in the middle. CDR3 length: 16 residues. The germline CDR1 and CDR2 sequences are SGHDN and FVKESK. This clonotype has ten or more counts. Its target is unknown. This TCR derives from a male donor with ankylosing spondylitis. The sample consisted of blood, either unsorted or a sorted T cell fraction (not recorded which). The chain links TRBV14 to TRBJ1-6; weak D call: TRBD1 (5 bases). The DNA of the CDR3 is TGTGCCAGCAGCCTGCAGGGCTACTCCTATAATTCACCCCTCCACTTT. Protein sequence: CASSLQGYSYNSPLHF.